This T cell receptor (beta chain) was captured by sequencing in a study of identical twins. This clonotype came up many times. Its antigen is unidentified. Using its own MiXCR run on the 5' RACE reads, TCRdb lists one record per CDR3 protein. The sample holds about 1.7 million distinct CDR3 sequences, about 32% seen once. Overall study findings and caveats: Sharing of beta out-of-frame sequences by twins showed a weaker excess.

The sequence came from a newborn girl in good health. Input material: cord blood.

The CDR3 DNA reads TGTGCCAGCAGGGGGACCGCGTACAATGAGCAGTTCTTC. Protein: CASRGTAYNEQFF. The chain couples TRBV12-3 or TRBV12-4 to TRBJ2-1, with D perhaps given as TRBD1 or TRBD2 (5 bases each). The CDR3 is 13 amino acids. The V end lost 6 bases, the J end lost 4 bases, and 10 bases lay between the germline ends.